This T cell receptor (beta chain) emerged from a study of technical replicates of blood from a few donors. Per germline, CDR1 MNHEY and CDR2 SMNVEV (reference sequence). The CDR3 runs 13 residues. Trimming stripped 7 bases from V and 3 bases from J, with 10 bases between. Using immunoSEQ multiplex PCR, the repertoire was profiled, and TCRdb retains in-frame clones only, with some absent. The sample has more than 75,000 clones, around 96% seen once. This clone occurred once. The chain employs TRBV27 and TRBJ1-5; TRBD1 might be the D (6 bases). The TCR sequence derives from a human donor in good health. The sample was T cells isolated from PBMCs. The CDR3: CASKTGYNQPQHF. CDR3 DNA: TGTGCCAGCAAGACAGGATACAATCAGCCCCAGCATTTT.